Shown below are 2 T cell receptor beta chains from a single sample sequenced in a study of neurological immune-mediated disorders. TCRdb re-derived calls from the 5' RACE reads in MiXCR, one entry per CDR3 protein. The table lists about 71,000 distinct CDR3 sequences, around 3.3% of them singletons. The source material was PBMCs. Receptors originate from a man in his forties or fifties with multiple sclerosis.

A few counts support this clonotype. The rearrangement links TRBV18 to TRBJ2-1; D may be TRBD1 (5 bases). Looked up from germline, CDR1 is KGHSH and CDR2 is LQKENI. The CDR3 loop spans 12 amino acids. V shed 4 bases and J shed 8 bases, with 9 bases lying between them. The CDR3 region has the DNA TGTGCCAGCTCACTGCAGGGTCATGAGCAGTTCTTC. Protein sequence: CASSLQGHEQFF.

This clonotype was seen many times. The chain is built from TRBV11-2 and TRBJ2-3; TRBD2 matches at 10 bases. The V and J ends lost 1 base and 4 bases, in that order; junction bases with no gene match: 2. The germline V gene has CDR1 SGHAT and CDR2 FQNNGV. The CDR3 covers 15 residues. DNA of the CDR3: TGTGCCAGCAGCTTAGGAGCGGGGGGGGCAGATACGCAGTATTTT. Translation gives CASSLGAGGADTQYF.